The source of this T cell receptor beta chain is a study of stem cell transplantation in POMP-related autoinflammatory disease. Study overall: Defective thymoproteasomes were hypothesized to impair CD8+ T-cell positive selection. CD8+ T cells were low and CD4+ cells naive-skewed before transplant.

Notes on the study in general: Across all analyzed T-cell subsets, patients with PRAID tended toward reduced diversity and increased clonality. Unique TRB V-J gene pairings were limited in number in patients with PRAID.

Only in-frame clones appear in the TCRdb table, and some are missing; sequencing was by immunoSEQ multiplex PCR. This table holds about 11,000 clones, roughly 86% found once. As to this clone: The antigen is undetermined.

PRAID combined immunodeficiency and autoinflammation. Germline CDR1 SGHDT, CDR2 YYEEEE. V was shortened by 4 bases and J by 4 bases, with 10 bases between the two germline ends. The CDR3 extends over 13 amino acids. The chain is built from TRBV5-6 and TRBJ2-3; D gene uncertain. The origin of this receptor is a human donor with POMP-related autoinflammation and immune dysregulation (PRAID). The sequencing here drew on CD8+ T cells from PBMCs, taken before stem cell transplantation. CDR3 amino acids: CASSLDGPDTQYF. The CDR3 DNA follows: TGTGCCAGCAGCCTGGACGGTCCAGATACGCAGTATTTT.